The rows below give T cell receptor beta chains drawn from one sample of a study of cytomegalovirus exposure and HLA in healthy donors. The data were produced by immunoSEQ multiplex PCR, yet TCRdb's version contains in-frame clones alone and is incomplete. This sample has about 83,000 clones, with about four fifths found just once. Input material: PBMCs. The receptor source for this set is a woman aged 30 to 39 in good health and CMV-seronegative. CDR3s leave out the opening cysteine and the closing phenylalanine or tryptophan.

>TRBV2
AGRTDLNNSPLH
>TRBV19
ASSIEAGRYNEQF
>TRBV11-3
ASSLGGSSGNEQF
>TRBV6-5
ASRDLAGDADTQY
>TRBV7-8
ASSLIPTGRNEQY
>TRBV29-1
SVEWLAGEETQY
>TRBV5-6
ASSLGRVGQPQH
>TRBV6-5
ASTGDRLSYNEQF
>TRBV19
ASSAPNLANYGYT
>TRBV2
ASRLTGTGDYTEAF
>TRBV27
ASSGTGGLYEQY
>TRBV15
ATSTTSRTGVGELF
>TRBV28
ASSFPRHRGKDFSNQPQH
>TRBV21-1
ASSKGRARESTDTQY
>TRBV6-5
ASSYRTKTGVHEQY
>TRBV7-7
ASSRTGGRGETQY
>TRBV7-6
ASSFGGDRDREKLF
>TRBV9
ASSVEFGGRGPGELF
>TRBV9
ASSVALQGADEQF